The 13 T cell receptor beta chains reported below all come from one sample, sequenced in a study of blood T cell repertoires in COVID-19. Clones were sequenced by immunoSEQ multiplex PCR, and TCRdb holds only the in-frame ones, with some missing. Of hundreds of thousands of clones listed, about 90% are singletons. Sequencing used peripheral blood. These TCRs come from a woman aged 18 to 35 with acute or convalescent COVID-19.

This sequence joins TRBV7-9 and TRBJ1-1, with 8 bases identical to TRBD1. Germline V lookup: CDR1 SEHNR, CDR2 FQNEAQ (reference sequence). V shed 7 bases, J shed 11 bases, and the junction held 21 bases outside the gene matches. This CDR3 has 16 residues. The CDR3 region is CASTSPRDRPTYRAFF. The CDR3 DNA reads TGTGCCAGCACCTCCCCCAGGGACAGGCCCACGTATCGGGCTTTCTTT.

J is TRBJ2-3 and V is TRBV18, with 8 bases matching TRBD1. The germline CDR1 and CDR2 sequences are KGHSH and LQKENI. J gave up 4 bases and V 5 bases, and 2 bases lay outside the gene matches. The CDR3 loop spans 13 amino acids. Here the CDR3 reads CASSVGQADTQYF. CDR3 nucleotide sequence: TGTGCCAGCTCAGTGGGACAGGCAGATACGCAGTATTTT.

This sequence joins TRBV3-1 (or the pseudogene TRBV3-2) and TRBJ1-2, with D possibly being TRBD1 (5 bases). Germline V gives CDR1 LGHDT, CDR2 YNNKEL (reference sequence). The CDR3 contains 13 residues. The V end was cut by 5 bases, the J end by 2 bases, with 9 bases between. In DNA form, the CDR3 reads TGTGCCAGCAGCTTGACAGAGAACTATGGCTACACCTTC. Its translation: CASSLTENYGYTF.

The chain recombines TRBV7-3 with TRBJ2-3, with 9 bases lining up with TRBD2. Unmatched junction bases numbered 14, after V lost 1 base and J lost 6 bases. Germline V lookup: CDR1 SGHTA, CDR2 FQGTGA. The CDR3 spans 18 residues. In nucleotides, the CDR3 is TGTGCCAGCAGCTTAATCCCGCTCGCGGGGGGGCCGGGGGATACGCAGTATTTT. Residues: CASSLIPLAGGPGDTQYF.

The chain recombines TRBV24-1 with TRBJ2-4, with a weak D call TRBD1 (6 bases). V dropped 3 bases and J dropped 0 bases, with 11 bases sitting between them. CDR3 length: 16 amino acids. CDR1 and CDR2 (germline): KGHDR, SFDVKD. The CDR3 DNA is TGTGCCACCAGTGATCGGGACACGGAAGCCAAAAACATTCAGTACTTC. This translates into CATSDRDTEAKNIQYF.

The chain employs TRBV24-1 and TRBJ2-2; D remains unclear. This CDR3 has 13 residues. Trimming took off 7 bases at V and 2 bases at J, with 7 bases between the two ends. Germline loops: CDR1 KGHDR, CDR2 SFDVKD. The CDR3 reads CATSTANTGELFF. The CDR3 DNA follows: TGTGCCACCAGCACAGCTAACACCGGGGAGCTGTTTTTT.

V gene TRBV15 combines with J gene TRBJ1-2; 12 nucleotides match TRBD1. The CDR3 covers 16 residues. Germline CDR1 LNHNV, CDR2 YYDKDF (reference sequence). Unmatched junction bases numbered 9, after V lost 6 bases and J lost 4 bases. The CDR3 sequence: CATSGTGGVPSYGYTF. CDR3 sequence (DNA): TGTGCCACCAGTGGGACAGGGGGCGTTCCCTCCTATGGCTACACCTTC.

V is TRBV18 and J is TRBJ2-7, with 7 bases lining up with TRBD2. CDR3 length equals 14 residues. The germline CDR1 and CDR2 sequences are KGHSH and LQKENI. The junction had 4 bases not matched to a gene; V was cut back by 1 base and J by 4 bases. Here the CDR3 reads CASSPLGEGYEQYF. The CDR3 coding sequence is TGTGCCAGCTCACCACTTGGGGAGGGGTACGAGCAGTACTTC. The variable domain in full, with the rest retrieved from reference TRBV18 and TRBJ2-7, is NAGVMQNPRHLVRRRGQEARLRCSPMKGHSHVYWYRQLPEEGLKFMVYLQKENIIDESGMPKERFSAEFPKEGPSILRIQQVVRGDSAAYFCASSPLGEGYEQYFGPGTRLTVT.

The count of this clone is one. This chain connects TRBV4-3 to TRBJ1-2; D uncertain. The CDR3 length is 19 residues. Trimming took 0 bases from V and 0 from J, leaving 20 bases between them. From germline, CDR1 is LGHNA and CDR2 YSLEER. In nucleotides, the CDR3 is TGCGCCAGCAGCCAAGAGTTTGGAACAGCCCTTCCTGCTAACTATGGCTACACCTTC. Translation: CASSQEFGTALPANYGYTF.

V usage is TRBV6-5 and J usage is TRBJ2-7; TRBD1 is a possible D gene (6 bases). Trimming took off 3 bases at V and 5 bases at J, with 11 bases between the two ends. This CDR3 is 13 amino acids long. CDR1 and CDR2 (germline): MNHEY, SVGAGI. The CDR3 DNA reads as TGTGCCAGCAGTTATGGCAGGGGAAACGAGCAGTACTTC. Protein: CASSYGRGNEQYF.

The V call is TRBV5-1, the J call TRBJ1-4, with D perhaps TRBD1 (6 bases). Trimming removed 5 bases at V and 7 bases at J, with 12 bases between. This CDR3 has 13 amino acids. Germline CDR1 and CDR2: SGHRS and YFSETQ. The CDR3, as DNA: TGCGCCAGCAGTGGGGGCCGGGTTGAAAAACTGTTTTTT. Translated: CASSGGRVEKLFF.

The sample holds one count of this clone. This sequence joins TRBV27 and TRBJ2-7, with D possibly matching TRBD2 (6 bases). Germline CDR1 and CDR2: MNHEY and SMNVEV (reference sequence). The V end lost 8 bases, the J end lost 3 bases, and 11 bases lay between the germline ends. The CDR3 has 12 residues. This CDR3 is CASGPGGYEQYF. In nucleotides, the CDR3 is TGTGCCAGCGGCCCCGGGGGCTACGAGCAGTACTTC.

In nucleotides, the CDR3 is TGTGCCTGGAGTGCCCGGGGCAGGGGAAGGGCTGAAAAACTGTTTTTT. Encoded protein: CAWSARGRGRAEKLFF. This chain links TRBV30 with TRBJ1-4; D is possibly TRBD1 (6 bases). V was clipped by 1 base and J by 7 bases, with 19 bases between them. CDR3 length: 16 residues. Germline CDR1 is GTSNPN and CDR2 is SVGIG (reference sequence).